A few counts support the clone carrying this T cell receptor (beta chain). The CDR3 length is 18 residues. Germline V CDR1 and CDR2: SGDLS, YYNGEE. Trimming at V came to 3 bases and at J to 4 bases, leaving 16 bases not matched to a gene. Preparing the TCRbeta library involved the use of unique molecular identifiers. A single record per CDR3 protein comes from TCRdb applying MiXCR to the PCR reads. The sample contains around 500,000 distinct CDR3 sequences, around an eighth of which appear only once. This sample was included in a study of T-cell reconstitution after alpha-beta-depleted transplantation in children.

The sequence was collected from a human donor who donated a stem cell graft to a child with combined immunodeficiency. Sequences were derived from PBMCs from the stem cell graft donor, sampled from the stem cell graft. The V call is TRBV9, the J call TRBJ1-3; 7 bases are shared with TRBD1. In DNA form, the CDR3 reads TGTGCCAGCAGCGCTTACCAATCTACAGGGGCGGGCGGAAACACCATATATTTT. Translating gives CASSAYQSTGAGGNTIYF.